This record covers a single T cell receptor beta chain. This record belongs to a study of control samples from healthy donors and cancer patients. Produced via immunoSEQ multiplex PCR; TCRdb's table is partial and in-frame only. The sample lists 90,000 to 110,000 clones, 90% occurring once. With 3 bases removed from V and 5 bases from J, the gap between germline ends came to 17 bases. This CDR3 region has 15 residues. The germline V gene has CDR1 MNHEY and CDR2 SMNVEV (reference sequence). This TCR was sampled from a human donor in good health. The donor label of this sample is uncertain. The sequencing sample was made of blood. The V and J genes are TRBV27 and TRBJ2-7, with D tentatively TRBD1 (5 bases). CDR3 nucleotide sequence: TGTGCCAGCAGTTTGTCACAGGCAACTCGGGACGAGCAGTACTTC. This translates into CASSLSQATRDEQYF.